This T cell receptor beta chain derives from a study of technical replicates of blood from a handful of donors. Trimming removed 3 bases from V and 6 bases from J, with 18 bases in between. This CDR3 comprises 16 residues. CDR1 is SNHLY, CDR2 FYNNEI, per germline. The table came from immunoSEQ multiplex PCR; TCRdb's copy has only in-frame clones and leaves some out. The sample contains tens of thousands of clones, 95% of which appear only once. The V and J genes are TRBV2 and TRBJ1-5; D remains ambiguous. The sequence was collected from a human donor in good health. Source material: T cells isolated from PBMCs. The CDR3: CASSERETWIGQPQHF. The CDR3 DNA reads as TGTGCCAGCAGTGAGAGGGAGACGTGGATAGGTCAGCCCCAGCATTTT.